The 23 T cell receptor beta chains given below trace back to one sample, sequenced in a study of Ad26.COV2.S vaccination and SARS-CoV-2 variants. Treatment indicated: about 20 received Ad26.COV2.S at low or high dose, single or two shots; 5 received placebo; per-sample allocation not given. Vaccine and placebo recipients were sampled on day 63 after the first injection. Clones were sequenced by immunoSEQ multiplex PCR, and TCRdb holds only the in-frame ones, with some missing. The sample comprises roughly 410,000 clones, 83% of which are singletons, and approximately 7.8% rests with the top ten. The sample in question was peripheral blood, obtained in a trial of Ad26.COV2.S vaccine versus placebo. Every receptor here comes from a person between 18 and 65 years old who received the Ad26.COV2.S COVID-19 vaccine or a placebo.

This chain joins TRBV11-3 and TRBJ1-3; D not resolved. The CDR3 has 16 amino acids. V gave up 1 base and J gave up 0 bases, with 10 bases separating them. The germline V gene encodes CDR1 SGHNT and CDR2 YENEEA. CDR3 loop: CASSLGTITSGNTIYF. The CDR3 nucleotides read TGTGCCAGCAGCTTAGGCACAATTACCTCTGGAAACACCATATATTTT. Combining the CDR3 with reference TRBV11-3 and TRBJ1-3 gives the whole variable domain EAGVVQSPRYKIIEKKQPVAFWCNPISGHNTLYWYLQNLGQGPELLIRYENEEAVDDSQLPKDRFSAERLKGVDSTLKIQPAELGDSAVYLCASSLGTITSGNTIYFGEGSWLTVV.

This rearrangement joins TRBV6-2 or TRBV6-3 to TRBJ1-1; TRBD1 might be the D (5 bases). This CDR3 has 15 residues. CDR1 is MNHEY, CDR2 SVGEGT, per germline. V was shortened by 2 bases and J by 10 bases, with 20 bases between the two germline ends. The CDR3 region is CASSYPAGRYMGAFF. Written as DNA, the CDR3 is TGTGCCAGCAGTTACCCCGCAGGGCGATATATGGGAGCTTTCTTT.

V is TRBV21-1 and J is TRBJ2-7. TRBV21-1 is an annotated pseudogene. The CDR3 consists of 14 residues. CDR3 residues: CASIYRGGECEQYF. As DNA, the CDR3 is TGTGCCAGCATCTACCGCGGTGGGGAATGCGAGCAGTACTTC.

This clone occurred a few times. The V call is TRBV20-1, the J call TRBJ2-7; 10 nucleotides match TRBD2. This CDR3 has 16 amino acids. Germline CDR1 DFQATT, CDR2 SNEGSKA (reference sequence). Trimming removed 3 bases from V and 7 bases from J; junction bases left unmatched: 15. CDR3 DNA sequence: TGCAGTGCTAGTCCCTCTAGCGTAGCGGGGGGCGGGGAGCAGTACTTC. Translating gives CSASPSSVAGGGEQYF.

This clone has a handful of counts. V usage is TRBV30 and J usage is TRBJ1-3, with D hard to call. Germline CDR1 reads GTSNPN; CDR2 reads SVGIG (reference sequence). This CDR3 contains 13 residues. The V end was cut by 2 bases, the J end by 2 bases, with 7 bases between. The CDR3 sequence: CAWSLAAGNTIYF. CDR3 nucleotides: TGTGCCTGGAGTTTGGCAGCTGGAAACACCATATATTTT.

V gene TRBV7-2 combines with J gene TRBJ1-2; D is unresolved. This CDR3 region has 13 residues. Germline lookup yields CDR1 SGHTA and CDR2 FQGNSA. The V end lost 7 bases, the J end lost 5 bases, and 14 bases lay between the germline ends. CDR3 protein: CASNFAMWYGYTF. CDR3 DNA sequence: TGTGCCAGCAACTTCGCGATGTGGTATGGCTACACCTTC.

The V and J genes are TRBV19 and TRBJ1-6; D is uncertain. The V end was cut by 0 bases, the J end by 6 bases, with 15 bases between. Germline V gene sequence: CDR1 LNHDA, CDR2 SQIVND (reference sequence). The CDR3 consists of 17 residues. The CDR3 coding sequence is TGTGCCAGTAGTATAGAAAAGGGAGTCGTGGGTAATTCACCCCTCCACTTT. As protein: CASSIEKGVVGNSPLHF.

The genes are TRBV12-3 or TRBV12-4 and TRBJ1-3, with D unclear. Trimming took 3 bases from V and 0 from J, leaving 3 bases between them. The CDR3 length is 13 residues. For the CDR3, the DNA is TGTGCCAGCAGTTTTCGCTCTGGAAACACCATATATTTT. Its protein is CASSFRSGNTIYF.

Only a few counts were recorded for this clone. The chain has TRBV5-6 and TRBJ2-5; 14 nucleotides match TRBD2. J gave up 5 bases and V 3 bases, and 9 bases lay outside the gene matches. Germline CDR1 and CDR2: SGHDT and YYEEEE. The CDR3 is 17 residues long. In nucleotides, the CDR3 is TGTGCCAGCAGCTCATGGGGACTAGCGGGAGTCCGGGAGACCCAGTACTTC. This encodes CASSSWGLAGVRETQYF. The full variable domain, with the rest looked up from reference TRBV5-6 and TRBJ2-5, is DAGVTQSPTHLIKTRGQQVTLRCSPKSGHDTVSWYQQALGQGPQFIFQYYEEEERQRGNFPDRFSGHQFPNYSSELNVNALLLGDSALYLCASSSWGLAGVRETQYFGPGTRLLVL.

This clone was seen just once. The V gene is TRBV6-5, the J gene TRBJ2-7; unclear D gene. Germline V gene lookup returns CDR1 MNHEY and CDR2 SVGAGI. The CDR3 loop spans 14 amino acids. V shed 2 bases and J shed 3 bases, with 11 bases lying between them. CDR3 protein: CASSYGLGNYEQYF. The CDR3 nucleotides read TGTGCCAGCAGTTACGGCTTGGGGAACTACGAGCAGTACTTC.

J is TRBJ2-3 and V is TRBV9; tentatively, D is TRBD1 or TRBD2 (5 bases each). Trimming shortened V by 0 bases and J by 6 bases, and 14 bases separated the two germline ends. Germline V gene lookup returns CDR1 SGDLS and CDR2 YYNGEE. The CDR3 sequence is 15 residues long. The CDR3 DNA follows: TGTGCCAGCAGCGTAGGCCCCAGTTGGGGGGATACGCAGTATTTT. Protein sequence: CASSVGPSWGDTQYF.

This clone was seen a handful of times. The CDR3 region has the DNA TGTGCCAGCAGTTTACTAGCAGACTACGAGCAGTACTTC. This encodes CASSLLADYEQYF. The rearrangement uses TRBV6-5 and TRBJ2-7; D perhaps matches TRBD2 (6 bases). The CDR3 sequence is 13 residues long. The V end was cut by 4 bases, the J end by 3 bases, with 10 bases between. Germline-derived CDR1 and CDR2 are MNHEY and SVGAGI.

The chain has TRBV11-2 and TRBJ2-5, with a possible D match to TRBD2 (6 bases). Germline values: CDR1 SGHAT, CDR2 FQNNGV. The CDR3 is 13 amino acids. The germline V and J ends were trimmed by 9 bases and 1 base, with 12 bases remaining between them. The CDR3 DNA follows: TGTGCCAGTCATAAGCGGGCCCAAGAGACCCAGTACTTC. This encodes CASHKRAQETQYF. Supplemented by reference TRBV11-2 and TRBJ2-5, the full variable domain reads EAGVAQSPRYKIIEKRQSVAFWCNPISGHATLYWYQQILGQGPKLLIQFQNNGVVDDSQLPKDRFSAERLKGVDSTLKIQPAKLEDSAVYLCASHKRAQETQYFGPGTRLLVL.

The rearrangement joins TRBV10-3 to TRBJ1-6; 9 bases match TRBD1. CDR1 is ENHRY, CDR2 SYGVKD, per germline. V lost 6 bases to trimming and J lost 6 bases; unmatched junction nucleotides: 6. The CDR3 length is 15 residues. This chain's CDR3 is CAIRWTGAGNSPLHF. As DNA, the CDR3 is TGTGCCATCAGATGGACAGGGGCGGGTAATTCACCCCTCCACTTT.

CDR3 region: CASSFSPSGNTIYF. The CDR3 coding sequence is TGTGCCAGCAGCTTCTCGCCTTCTGGAAACACCATATATTTT. This chain connects TRBV7-9 to TRBJ1-3; no definite D call. V lost 3 bases, J lost 1 base, and 7 bases lay in between. The CDR3 is 14 amino acids. Germline V gene data show CDR1 as SEHNR and CDR2 as FQNEAQ (reference sequence).

The V call is TRBV18, the J call TRBJ2-1, with D unresolved. Germline CDR1 reads KGHSH; CDR2 reads LQKENI. This CDR3 comprises 13 residues. Between the trimmed V and J ends, which lost 2 bases and 3 bases, there was a span of 5 bases. The CDR3 nucleotides are TGTGCCAGCTCACCAGACGTCTACAATGAGCAGTTCTTC. Amino acids: CASSPDVYNEQFF.

The chain joins TRBV7-9 to TRBJ1-1; the D is unclear. The CDR3 runs to 13 residues. Per germline, CDR1 SEHNR and CDR2 FQNEAQ (reference sequence). Trimming pared 5 bases from V and 0 bases from J, leaving 7 bases between. The CDR3 loop reads CASSRGVNTEAFF. DNA for the CDR3: TGTGCCAGCAGCCGTGGGGTGAACACTGAAGCTTTCTTT. The whole variable domain, filled in from reference TRBV7-9 and TRBJ1-1, reads DTGVSQNPRHKITKRGQNVTFRCDPISEHNRLYWYRQTLGQGPEFLTYFQNEAQLEKSRLLSDRFSAERPKGSFSTLEIQRTEQGDSAMYLCASSRGVNTEAFFGQGTRLTVV.

This sequence joins TRBV11-2 and TRBJ1-2; unclear D gene. CDR3 length: 12 amino acids. CDR1 and CDR2 (germline): SGHAT, FQNNGV. Trimming cost V 4 bases and J 7 bases, with 10 bases left between them. Here the CDR3 reads CASSSRTVGYTF. The CDR3 bases are TGTGCCAGCAGCTCGCGGACTGTTGGCTACACCTTC.

V is TRBV7-2 and J is TRBJ2-7; D ambiguous. The CDR3 runs to 13 residues. Between the trimmed V and J ends, which lost 4 bases and 6 bases, there was a span of 13 bases. CDR1 is SGHTA and CDR2 is FQGNSA in the germline V gene. CDR3 bases: TGTGCCAGCAGCTCATCTCCGAACGGCGAGCAGTACTTC. Protein: CASSSSPNGEQYF.

This chain joins TRBV5-4 and TRBJ2-2; 7 bases are shared with TRBD2. Germline CDR1 reads SGHNT; CDR2 reads YYREEE (reference sequence). V lost 4 bases to trimming and J lost 1 base; unmatched junction nucleotides: 7. This CDR3 region has 16 residues. The CDR3 DNA reads as TGTGCCAGCAGCCTCGCTGGCGGGAGGAACACCGGGGAGCTGTTTTTT. Its protein product is CASSLAGGRNTGELFF.

This clone was recorded a few times. The chain is built from TRBV3-1 (or the pseudogene TRBV3-2) and TRBJ2-5; D not resolved. The length of the CDR3 is 15 residues. The V end lost 1 base, the J end lost 4 bases, and 13 bases lay between the germline ends. CDR1 LGHDT and CDR2 YNNKEL come from the germline V gene (reference sequence). CDR3 coding DNA: TGTGCCAGCAGCCAAGGTTCAGGCTCGCGAGAGACCCAGTACTTC. It yields the protein CASSQGSGSRETQYF.

V gene TRBV11-3 combines with J gene TRBJ2-2; no clear D. Germline V CDR1 and CDR2: SGHNT, YENEEA. The CDR3 runs to 11 residues. V lost 7 bases, J lost 5 bases, and 5 bases lay in between. The CDR3 DNA follows: TGTGCCAGCACCATAACCGGGGAGCTGTTTTTT. This encodes CASTITGELFF.

The chain couples TRBV4-3 to TRBJ1-3, with D uncertain. V lost 0 bases to trimming and J lost 0 bases, with 6 bases between them. The germline CDR1 and CDR2 sequences are LGHNA and YSLEER. There are 15 residues in the CDR3. This chain's CDR3 is CASSQEPSSGNTIYF. In DNA, the CDR3 is TGCGCCAGCAGCCAAGAACCGAGCTCTGGAAACACCATATATTTT.